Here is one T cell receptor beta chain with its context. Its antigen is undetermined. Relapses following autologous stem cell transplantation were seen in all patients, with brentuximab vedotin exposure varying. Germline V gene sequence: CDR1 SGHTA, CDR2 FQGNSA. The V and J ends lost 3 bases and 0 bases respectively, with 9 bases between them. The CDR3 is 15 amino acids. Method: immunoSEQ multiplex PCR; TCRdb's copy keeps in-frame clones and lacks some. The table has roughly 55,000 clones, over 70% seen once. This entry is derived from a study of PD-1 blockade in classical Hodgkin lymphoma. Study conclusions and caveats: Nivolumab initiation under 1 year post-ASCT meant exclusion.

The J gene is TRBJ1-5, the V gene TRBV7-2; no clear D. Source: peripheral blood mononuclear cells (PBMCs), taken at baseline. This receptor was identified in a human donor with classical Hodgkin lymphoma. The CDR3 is CASSLAWGSNQPQHF. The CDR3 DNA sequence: TGTGCCAGCAGCTTGGCCTGGGGTAGCAATCAGCCCCAGCATTTT.